Shown below are 25 T cell receptor beta chains from a single sample sequenced in a study of T cell responses to AZD1222 COVID-19 vaccine. TCRdb's copy holds only in-frame clones and misses some; the assay was immunoSEQ multiplex PCR. The sample holds roughly 150,000 clones; about nine tenths are singletons and the top ten take less than 6.5%. The sample was peripheral blood, taken 28 days after the second AZD1222 dose. The origin of the receptors is an adult who received the AZD1222 COVID-19 vaccine.

This chain uses TRBV21-1 with TRBJ1-5. TRBV21-1 is assigned pseudogene status. The CDR3 runs 21 residues. CDR3 sequence reads: CASSGQRGTTCPFCSNQPQHF. The DNA for the CDR3 is TGTGCCAGCAGCGGGCAAAGGGGGACTACCTGTCCCTTTTGTAGCAATCAGCCCCAGCATTTT.

CDR3 nucleotide sequence: TGTGCCAGCAGCTTAGCAGGGAGAACTAACTATGGCTACACCTTC. As protein: CASSLAGRTNYGYTF. J is TRBJ1-2 and V is TRBV5-6; maybe TRBD1 (5 bases). The CDR3 runs 15 residues. With 2 bases removed from V and 0 bases from J, the gap between germline ends came to 11 bases. Germline CDR1 is SGHDT and CDR2 is YYEEEE.

This chain connects TRBV7-2 to TRBJ2-3, with TRBD2 identical over 14 bases. From germline, CDR1 is SGHTA and CDR2 FQGNSA. The CDR3 has 19 amino acids. J was trimmed by 8 bases and V by 2 bases; bases with no gene match: 15. The CDR3 DNA is TGTGCCAGCAGCTTAAGGACTCGGCCGGGACTAGCGGGAGTTTCTACGCAGTATTTT. It translates to CASSLRTRPGLAGVSTQYF.

The chain combines TRBV30 with TRBJ1-6; no definite D call. Deletions cut 4 bases from V and 3 bases from J, with 4 bases between. Germline V CDR1 and CDR2: GTSNPN, SVGIG (reference sequence). This CDR3 is 12 amino acids long. CDR3 region: CAWTVYNSPLHF. The CDR3, as DNA: TGTGCCTGGACAGTCTATAATTCACCCCTCCACTTT. Together with reference TRBV30 and TRBJ1-6, the CDR3 gives the full variable domain: SQTIHQWPATLVQPVGSPLSLECTVEGTSNPNLYWYRQAAGRGLQLLFYSVGIGQISSEVPQNLSASRPQDRQFILSSKKLLLSDSGFYLCAWTVYNSPLHFGNGTRLTVT.

The chain joins TRBV28 to TRBJ1-1; D not resolved. Trimming left V 4 bases short and J 0 bases short, with 15 bases between. Germline V CDR1 and CDR2: MDHEN, SYDVKM. The CDR3 extends over 16 amino acids. The CDR3 loop reads CASSYIRRQLNTEAFF. Here the CDR3 DNA reads TGTGCCAGCAGTTATATCCGCAGGCAACTGAACACTGAAGCTTTCTTT.

CDR3 in amino acids: CASTIFTDSGNTIYF. DNA of the CDR3: TGTGCCAGCACCATTTTCACAGACTCTGGAAACACCATATATTTT. The chain joins TRBV28 to TRBJ1-3; D ambiguous. Germline V gene sequence: CDR1 MDHEN, CDR2 SYDVKM. CDR3 length equals 15 residues. Trimming took off 7 bases at V and 0 bases at J, with 13 bases between the two ends.

This clone was counted a single time. The V and J genes are TRBV5-1 and TRBJ2-3; 7 positions match TRBD1. V lost 0 bases and J lost 8; bases outside the gene matches: 6. Per germline, CDR1 SGHRS and CDR2 YFSETQ. The CDR3 length is 14 residues. Here the CDR3 DNA reads TGCGCCAGCAGCTTGGGACAGGGAAGCGCTACGCAGTATTTT. Residues: CASSLGQGSATQYF.

V gene TRBV19 combines with J gene TRBJ2-1; 8 bases map to TRBD2. The CDR3 runs 15 residues. The V and J ends lost 7 bases and 9 bases, in that order; junction bases with no gene match: 14. The germline gives CDR1 LNHDA, CDR2 SQIVND (reference sequence). The DNA of the CDR3 is TGTGCCAGTAATAATCCGGGGACTAGAGCGGGTGAGCAGTTCTTC. Translation gives CASNNPGTRAGEQFF. Using reference TRBV19 and TRBJ2-1 for the parts outside the CDR3, the full variable domain is DGGITQSPKYLFRKEGQNVTLSCEQNLNHDAMYWYRQDPGQGLRLIYYSQIVNDFQKGDIAEGYSVSREKKESFPLTVTSAQKNPTAFYLCASNNPGTRAGEQFFGPGTRLTVL.

The sample holds a few counts of this clone. This chain joins TRBV7-2 and TRBJ2-5; D tentatively fits TRBD1 or TRBD2 (5 bases each). Trimming took 7 bases from V and 4 from J, leaving 16 bases between them. This CDR3 is built from 14 residues. Germline lookup yields CDR1 SGHTA and CDR2 FQGNSA. DNA for the CDR3: TGTGCCAGCAACCTGGGGGTTCAGGGAGAGACCCAGTACTTC. Translation gives CASNLGVQGETQYF.

V gene TRBV5-3 combines with J gene TRBJ2-7, with 9 bases fitting TRBD1. TRBV5-3 is reported as an ORF; its role is uncertain. The CDR3 consists of 15 residues. Germline trimming cut 0 bases from V and 1 base from J; bases unmatched to any gene: 2. The CDR3 protein is CARSLGTGDSYEQYF. DNA of the CDR3: TGTGCCAGAAGCTTGGGGACAGGGGATTCCTACGAGCAGTACTTC.

This sequence joins TRBV5-1 and TRBJ2-5; D is ambiguous. V lost 0 bases and J 7 bases, leaving 4 bases between the germline ends. Germline V lookup: CDR1 SGHRS, CDR2 YFSETQ. The CDR3 has 11 residues. The CDR3 is CASSLGVTQYF. CDR3 DNA sequence: TGCGCCAGCAGCTTGGGAGTGACCCAGTACTTC.

The genes are TRBV5-5 and TRBJ1-2, with 9 bases identical to TRBD1. Germline trimming cut 6 bases from V and 6 bases from J; bases unmatched to any gene: 9. CDR3 size: 14 residues. Germline CDR1 SGHKS, CDR2 YYEKEE (reference sequence). CDR3 sequence: CASTLGQGSNGYTF. The CDR3 DNA follows: TGTGCCAGCACCCTGGGACAGGGTAGCAATGGCTACACCTTC.

The V call is TRBV18, the J call TRBJ2-1, with 9 bases fitting TRBD2. The CDR3 is made up of 16 amino acids. V lost 3 bases and J lost 7; bases outside the gene matches: 10. CDR1 is KGHSH and CDR2 is LQKENI in the germline V gene. CDR3 region: CASSPPSSGMRNEQFF. CDR3 bases: TGTGCCAGCTCACCCCCCTCTAGCGGGATGAGGAATGAGCAGTTCTTC. Variable domain in full (rest from reference TRBV18 and TRBJ2-1): NAGVMQNPRHLVRRRGQEARLRCSPMKGHSHVYWYRQLPEEGLKFMVYLQKENIIDESGMPKERFSAEFPKEGPSILRIQQVVRGDSAAYFCASSPPSSGMRNEQFFGPGTRLTVL.

This clone was seen a few times. The genes are TRBV6-6 and TRBJ2-7; TRBD1 aligns across 9 bases. Germline values: CDR1 MNHNY, CDR2 SVGAGI (reference sequence). V shed 4 bases, J shed 5 bases, and the junction held 0 bases outside the gene matches. This CDR3 has 12 amino acids. The CDR3 DNA reads as TGTGCCAGCAGTTGGACAGGGGACGAGCAGTACTTC. Amino acids: CASSWTGDEQYF.

This CDR3 is CASSSHGLGQTYEQYF. The DNA of the CDR3 is TGTGCCAGCAGTTCCCACGGTCTGGGACAGACCTACGAGCAGTACTTC. The rearrangement uses TRBV28 and TRBJ2-7, with 7 bases lining up with TRBD1. V lost 4 bases to trimming and J lost 2 bases; unmatched junction nucleotides: 11. The CDR3 totals 16 residues. CDR1 MDHEN and CDR2 SYDVKM come from the germline V gene.

The chain is built from TRBV5-5 and TRBJ2-1; 9 positions match TRBD1. J gave up 0 bases and V 4 bases, and 5 bases lay outside the gene matches. Germline V CDR1 and CDR2: SGHKS, YYEKEE (reference sequence). The CDR3 is made up of 16 amino acids. Written as DNA, the CDR3 is TGTGCCAGCAGCGCCGAGACAGGGGGCTCCTACAATGAGCAGTTCTTC. The encoded protein is CASSAETGGSYNEQFF.

The chain has TRBV27 and TRBJ2-3, with a tentative D call TRBD2 (6 bases). CDR1 and CDR2 from the germline V gene are MNHEY and SMNVEV (reference sequence). The CDR3 loop spans 16 amino acids. Trimming shortened V by 5 bases and J by 0 bases, and 15 bases separated the two germline ends. This chain's CDR3 is CASSPIGGGSTDTQYF. The CDR3 DNA is TGTGCCAGCAGTCCTATCGGGGGAGGCAGCACAGATACGCAGTATTTT.

This clone was recorded once. This chain connects TRBV27 to TRBJ1-5, with 8 positions matching TRBD1. The length of the CDR3 is 17 residues. V shed 3 bases and J 2 bases; nucleotides not matched to a gene: 9. Germline V gene data show CDR1 as MNHEY and CDR2 as SMNVEV (reference sequence). CDR3 sequence reads: CASSLQGAGIGNQPQHF. The DNA of the CDR3 is TGTGCCAGCAGTTTGCAGGGGGCCGGTATTGGCAATCAGCCCCAGCATTTT.

The chain is built from TRBV12-3 or TRBV12-4 and TRBJ2-1; D not certain. CDR3 length: 12 amino acids. The V gene lost 7 bases and the J gene lost 5 bases, with 9 bases spanning the gap. DNA for the CDR3: TGTGCCAGCACCAAACGTAACAATGAGCAGTTCTTC. Translated, it gives CASTKRNNEQFF.

This clone was seen only once. The genes are TRBV10-1 and TRBJ2-3; D not certain. V dropped 6 bases and J dropped 2 bases, with 9 bases sitting between them. The CDR3 extends over 13 amino acids. Germline CDR1 reads WNHNN; CDR2 reads SYGVQD (reference sequence). The CDR3 region is CASRMDLTDTQYF. DNA for the CDR3: TGCGCCAGCAGGATGGACCTCACAGATACGCAGTATTTT.

The rearrangement joins TRBV27 to TRBJ1-2; 7 nucleotides align to TRBD1. Trimming at V came to 5 bases and at J to 8 bases, leaving 8 bases not matched to a gene. Germline CDR1 reads MNHEY; CDR2 reads SMNVEV (reference sequence). This CDR3 contains 13 residues. The CDR3 sequence: CASSPGQERGYTF. DNA of the CDR3: TGTGCCAGCAGTCCCGGACAGGAGAGGGGCTACACCTTC.

This rearrangement joins TRBV10-1 to TRBJ2-6; D possibly corresponds to TRBD2 (6 bases). This CDR3 has 15 amino acids. V dropped 3 bases and J dropped 3 bases, with 9 bases sitting between them. Germline V CDR1 and CDR2: WNHNN, SYGVQD (reference sequence). CDR3 bases: TGCGCCAGCAGTGACGGGGGTCGTGGGGCCAACGTCCTGACTTTC. Translation: CASSDGGRGANVLTF.

As DNA, the CDR3 is TGTGCCAGCAGCCAAGCAGGGGTCTATGGCTACACCTTC. Translating gives CASSQAGVYGYTF. This chain connects TRBV3-1 (or the pseudogene TRBV3-2) to TRBJ1-2, with D tentatively TRBD1 (6 bases). CDR1 and CDR2 (germline): LGHDT, YNNKEL (reference sequence). The V and J ends lost 1 base and 4 bases respectively, with 7 bases between them. The CDR3 contains 13 residues.

The rearrangement joins TRBV7-6 to TRBJ2-5, with TRBD2 identical over 7 bases. CDR1 is SGHVS, CDR2 FNYEAQ, per germline. Trimming cost V 1 base and J 2 bases; bases outside gene matches: 7. The CDR3 is 16 residues long. As DNA, the CDR3 is TGTGCCAGCAGCTTAGAAGCGGGAATTATACAAGAGACCCAGTACTTC. Translating it yields CASSLEAGIIQETQYF.

The chain combines TRBV5-5 with TRBJ2-2, with 8 bases fitting TRBD1. The CDR3 totals 15 residues. Germline CDR1 is SGHKS and CDR2 is YYEKEE (reference sequence). After removal of 0 bases from V and 7 bases from J, the junction contained 5 bases not matched to a gene. CDR3 nucleotides: TGTGCCAGCAGCTTGGGGACAGGGCGTGTCGGGGAGCTGTTTTTT. It specifies CASSLGTGRVGELFF. The full variable domain, in which reference TRBV5-5 and TRBJ2-2 provide the parts outside the CDR3, is DAGVTQSPTHLIKTRGQQVTLRCSPISGHKSVSWYQQVLGQGPQFIFQYYEKEERGRGNFPDRFSARQFPNYSSELNVNALLLGDSALYLCASSLGTGRVGELFFGEGSRLTVL.